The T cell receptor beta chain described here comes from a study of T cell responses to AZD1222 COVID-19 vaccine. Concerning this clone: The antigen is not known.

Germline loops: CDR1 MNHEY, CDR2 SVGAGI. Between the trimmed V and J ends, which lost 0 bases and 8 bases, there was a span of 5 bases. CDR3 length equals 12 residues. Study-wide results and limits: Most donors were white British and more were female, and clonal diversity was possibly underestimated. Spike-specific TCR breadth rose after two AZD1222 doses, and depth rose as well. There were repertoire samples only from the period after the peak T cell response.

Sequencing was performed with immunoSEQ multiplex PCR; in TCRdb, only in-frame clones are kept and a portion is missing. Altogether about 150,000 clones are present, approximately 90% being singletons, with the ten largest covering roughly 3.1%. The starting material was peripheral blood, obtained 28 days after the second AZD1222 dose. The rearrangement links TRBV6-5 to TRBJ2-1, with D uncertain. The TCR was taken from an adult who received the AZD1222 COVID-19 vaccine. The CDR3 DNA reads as TGTGCCAGCAGTTACTCAGGTTATGAGCAGTTCTTC. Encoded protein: CASSYSGYEQFF.